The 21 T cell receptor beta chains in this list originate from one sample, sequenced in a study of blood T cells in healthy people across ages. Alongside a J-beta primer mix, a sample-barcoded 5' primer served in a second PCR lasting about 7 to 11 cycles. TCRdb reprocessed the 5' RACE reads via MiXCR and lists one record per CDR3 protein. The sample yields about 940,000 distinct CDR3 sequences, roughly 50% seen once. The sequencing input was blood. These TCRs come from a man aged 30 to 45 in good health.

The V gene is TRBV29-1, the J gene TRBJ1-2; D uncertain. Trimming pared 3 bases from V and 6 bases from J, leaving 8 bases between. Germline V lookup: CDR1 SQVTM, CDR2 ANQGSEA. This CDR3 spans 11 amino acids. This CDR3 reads CSVDSGDGYTF. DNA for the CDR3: TGCAGCGTTGACTCCGGGGATGGCTACACCTTC.

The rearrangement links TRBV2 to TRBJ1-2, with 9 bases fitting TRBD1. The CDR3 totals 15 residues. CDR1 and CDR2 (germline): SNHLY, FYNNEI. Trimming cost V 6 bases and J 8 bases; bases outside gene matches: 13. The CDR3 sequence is CASSATGTGSSGYTF. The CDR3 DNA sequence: TGTGCCAGCAGCGCCACCGGGACAGGGTCTTCCGGCTACACCTTC.

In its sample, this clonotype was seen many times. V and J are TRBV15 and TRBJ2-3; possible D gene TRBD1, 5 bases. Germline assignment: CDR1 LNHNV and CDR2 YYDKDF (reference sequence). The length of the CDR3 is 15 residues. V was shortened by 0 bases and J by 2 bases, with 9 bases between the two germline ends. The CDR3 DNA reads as TGTGCCACCAGCAGAGAACAGGCGACCACAGATACGCAGTATTTT. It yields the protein CATSREQATTDTQYF.

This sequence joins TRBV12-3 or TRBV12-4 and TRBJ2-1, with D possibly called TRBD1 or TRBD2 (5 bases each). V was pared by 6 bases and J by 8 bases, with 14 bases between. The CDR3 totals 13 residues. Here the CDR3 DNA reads TGTGCCAGCAGCTCACACATGGGGGATGAGCAGTTCTTC. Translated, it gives CASSSHMGDEQFF.

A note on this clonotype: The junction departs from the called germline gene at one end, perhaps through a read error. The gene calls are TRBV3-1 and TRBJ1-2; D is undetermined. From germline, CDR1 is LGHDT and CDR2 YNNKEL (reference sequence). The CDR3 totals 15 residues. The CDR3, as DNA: TGTGCCGGCAGCCTCAAAGACGGCAGCCGCTATGGCTACACCTTC. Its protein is CAGSLKDGSRYGYTF.

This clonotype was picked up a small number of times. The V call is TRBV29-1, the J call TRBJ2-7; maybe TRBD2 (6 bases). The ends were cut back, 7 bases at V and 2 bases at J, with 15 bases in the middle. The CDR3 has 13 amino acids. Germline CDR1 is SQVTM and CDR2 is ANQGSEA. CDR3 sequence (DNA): TGCAGCGCAGCCGCGGGGACTGCCTACGAGCAGTACTTC. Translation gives CSAAAGTAYEQYF.

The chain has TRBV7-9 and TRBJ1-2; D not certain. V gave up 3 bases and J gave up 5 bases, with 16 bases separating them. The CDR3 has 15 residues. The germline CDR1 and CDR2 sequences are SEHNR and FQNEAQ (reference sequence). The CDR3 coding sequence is TGTGCCAGCAGCTTGGAAGATGGCAGATCGTATGGCTACACCTTC. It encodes CASSLEDGRSYGYTF.

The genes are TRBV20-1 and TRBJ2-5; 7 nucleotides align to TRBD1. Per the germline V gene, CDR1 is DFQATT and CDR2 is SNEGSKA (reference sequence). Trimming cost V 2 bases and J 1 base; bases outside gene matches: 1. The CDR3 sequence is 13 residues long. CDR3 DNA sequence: TGCAGTGCTAGATGGACAGGCCAAGAGACCCAGTACTTC. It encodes CSARWTGQETQYF.

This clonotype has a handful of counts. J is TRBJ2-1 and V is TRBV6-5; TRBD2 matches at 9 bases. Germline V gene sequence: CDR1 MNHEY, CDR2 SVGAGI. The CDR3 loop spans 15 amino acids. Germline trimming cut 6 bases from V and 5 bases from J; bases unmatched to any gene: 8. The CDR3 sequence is CASSLTGTSNNEQFF. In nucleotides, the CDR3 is TGTGCCAGCAGCCTAACCGGGACTAGCAACAATGAGCAGTTCTTC.

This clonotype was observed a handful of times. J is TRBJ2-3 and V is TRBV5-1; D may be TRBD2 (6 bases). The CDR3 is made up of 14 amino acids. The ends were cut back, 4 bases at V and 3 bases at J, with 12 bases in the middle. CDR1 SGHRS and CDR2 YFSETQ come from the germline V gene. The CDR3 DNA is TGCGCCAGCAGCGGGCGGGATATGACAGATACGCAGTATTTT. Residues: CASSGRDMTDTQYF.

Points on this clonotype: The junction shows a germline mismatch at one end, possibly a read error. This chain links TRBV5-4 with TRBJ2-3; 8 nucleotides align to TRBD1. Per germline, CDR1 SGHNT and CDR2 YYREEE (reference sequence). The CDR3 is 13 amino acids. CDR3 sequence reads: CASSLTGGDRQYF. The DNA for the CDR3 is TGTGCCAGCAGCTTGACAGGGGGAGATAGGCAGTATTTT.

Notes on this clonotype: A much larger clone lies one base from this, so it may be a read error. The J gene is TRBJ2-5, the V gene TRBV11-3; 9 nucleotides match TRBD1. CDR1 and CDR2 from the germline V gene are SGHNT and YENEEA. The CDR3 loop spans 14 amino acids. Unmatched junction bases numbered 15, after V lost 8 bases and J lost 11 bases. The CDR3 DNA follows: TGTGCCAGCGGAACCGGGACAGGGTCCAATGAGCAGTACTTC. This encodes CASGTGTGSNEQYF.

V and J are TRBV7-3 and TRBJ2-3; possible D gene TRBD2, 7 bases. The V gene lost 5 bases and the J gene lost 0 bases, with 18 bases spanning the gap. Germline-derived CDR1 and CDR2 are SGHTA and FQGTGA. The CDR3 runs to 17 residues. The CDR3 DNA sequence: TGTGCCAGCAGCCCCCTCCGGGGGGCAGTTAGCACAGATACGCAGTATTTT. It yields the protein CASSPLRGAVSTDTQYF. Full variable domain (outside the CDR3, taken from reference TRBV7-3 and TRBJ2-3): GAGVSQTPSNKVTEKGKYVELRCDPISGHTALYWYRQSLGQGPEFLIYFQGTGAADDSGLPNDRFFAVRPEGSVSTLKIQRTERGDSAVYLCASSPLRGAVSTDTQYFGPGTRLTVL.

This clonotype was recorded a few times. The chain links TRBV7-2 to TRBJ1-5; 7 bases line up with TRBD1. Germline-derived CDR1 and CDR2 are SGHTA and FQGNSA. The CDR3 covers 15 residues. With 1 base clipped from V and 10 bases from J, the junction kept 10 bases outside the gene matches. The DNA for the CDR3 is TGTGCCAGCAGCTTAGGAGGGGGCGTAGCTAATCCCCAGCATTTT. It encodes CASSLGGGVANPQHF.

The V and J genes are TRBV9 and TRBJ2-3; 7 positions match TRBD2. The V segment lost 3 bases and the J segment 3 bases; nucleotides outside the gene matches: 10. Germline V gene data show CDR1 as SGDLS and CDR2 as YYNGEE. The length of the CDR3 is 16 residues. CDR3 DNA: TGTGCCAGCAGCGCGCTACCAGCGGGGTTTACAGATACGCAGTATTTT. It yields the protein CASSALPAGFTDTQYF.

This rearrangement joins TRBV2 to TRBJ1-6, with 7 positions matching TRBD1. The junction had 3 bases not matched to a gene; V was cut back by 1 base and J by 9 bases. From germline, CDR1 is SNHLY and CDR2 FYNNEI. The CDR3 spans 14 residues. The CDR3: CASSEDRGPSPLHF. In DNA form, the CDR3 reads TGTGCCAGCAGTGAAGACAGGGGTCCTTCACCCCTCCACTTT.

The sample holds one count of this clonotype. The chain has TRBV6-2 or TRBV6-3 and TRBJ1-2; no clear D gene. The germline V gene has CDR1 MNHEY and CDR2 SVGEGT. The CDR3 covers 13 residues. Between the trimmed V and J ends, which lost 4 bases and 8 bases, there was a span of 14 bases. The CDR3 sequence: CASSFDSLEGYTF. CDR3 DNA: TGTGCCAGCAGTTTCGATAGCCTAGAAGGCTACACCTTC.

CDR3 region: CASSQTRVWGPQHF. The CDR3 DNA follows: TGCGCCAGCAGCCAAACGCGGGTTTGGGGGCCCCAGCATTTT. J is TRBJ1-5 and V is TRBV4-1; D remains unclear. The CDR3 has 14 residues. V lost 2 bases to trimming and J lost 9 bases, with 14 bases between them. Germline V lookup: CDR1 MGHRA, CDR2 YSYEKL.

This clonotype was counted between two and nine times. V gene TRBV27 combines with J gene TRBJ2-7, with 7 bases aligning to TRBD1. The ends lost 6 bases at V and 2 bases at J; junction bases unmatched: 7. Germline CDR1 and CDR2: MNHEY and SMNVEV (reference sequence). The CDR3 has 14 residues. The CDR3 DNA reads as TGTGCCAGCAGCCGAGGGGGCTCTACCTACGAGCAGTACTTC. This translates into CASSRGGSTYEQYF.

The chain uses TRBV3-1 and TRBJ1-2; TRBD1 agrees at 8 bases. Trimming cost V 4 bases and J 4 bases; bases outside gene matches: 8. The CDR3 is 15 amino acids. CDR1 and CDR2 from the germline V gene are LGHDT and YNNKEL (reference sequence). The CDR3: CASSLKGTGVYGYTF. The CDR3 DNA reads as TGTGCCAGCAGCCTTAAAGGGACAGGAGTCTATGGCTACACCTTC.

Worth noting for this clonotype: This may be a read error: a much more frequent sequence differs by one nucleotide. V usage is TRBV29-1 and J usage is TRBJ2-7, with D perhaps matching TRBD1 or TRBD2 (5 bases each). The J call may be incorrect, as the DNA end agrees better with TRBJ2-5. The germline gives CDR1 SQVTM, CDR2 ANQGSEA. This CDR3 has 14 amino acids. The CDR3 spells CSVKGPALLETQYF. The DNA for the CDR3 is TGCAGCGTCAAGGGACCAGCGCTGTTAGAGACCCAGTACTTC.